This T cell receptor (beta chain) was sequenced during a study of regulatory T cells in long-lasting Graves disease. Overall study context: By definition, persistent Graves' disease involved antithyroid drugs for over 5 years alongside positive TSH receptor antibodies. Study-wide results and caveats: Persistent cases of Graves' showed reduced TCR diversity relative to newly diagnosed patients.

In the case of this clonotype: Antigen specificity is unknown.

The time point denotes: persistent/refractory GD, antithyroid drugs over 5 years with positive TRAb. From RNA extracted from PBMCs, the TCR library was made. In building TCR beta libraries, iRepertoire HTBI primers were used together with Arm-PCR of CDR3 regions. TCRdb itself ran the multiplex PCR reads through MiXCR, one entry per CDR3 protein. There are fewer than 600,000 distinct CDR3 sequences in the sample; roughly 22% occur only once, and around 13% lies in the top ten. There are 13 residues in the CDR3. The V end was cut by 2 bases, the J end by 8 bases, with 10 bases between. From germline, CDR1 is LNHNV and CDR2 YYDKDF (reference sequence).

This receptor was obtained from a female donor with Graves disease. Here the sequenced sample was peripheral blood mononuclear cells (PBMCs), taken when the disease was refractory, from a patient treated with antithyroid drugs. The V and J genes are TRBV15 and TRBJ2-1; D is undetermined. The CDR3 here is CATSRNYGDEQFF. The CDR3 DNA follows: TGTGCCACCAGCAGAAATTATGGGGATGAGCAGTTCTTC.